This T cell receptor (beta chain) appears in the sequencing data of a study of blood T cell repertoires in COVID-19. Sequencing was performed with immunoSEQ multiplex PCR; in TCRdb, only in-frame clones are kept and a portion is missing. The table records 250,000 to 400,000 clones, about 91% of them present only once. The junction had 3 bases not matched to a gene; V was cut back by 7 bases and J by 4 bases. Per the germline V gene, CDR1 is MNHEY and CDR2 is SVGAGI. The CDR3 is 15 residues long. The clonotype originates from a woman in her 30s with COVID-19, enrolled during active disease. V usage is TRBV6-5 and J usage is TRBJ2-3, with 15 positions matching TRBD2. The sample taken for sequencing was peripheral blood. The CDR3 DNA is TGTGCCAGCACGGGACTAGCGGGGGGCCCAGATACGCAGTATTTT. Amino acid sequence: CASTGLAGGPDTQYF.